A single sample is the source of the 16 T cell receptor beta chains below, sequenced in a study of blood T cell repertoires in COVID-19. Some clones are missing from TCRdb's copy, which holds only in-frame ones; the method was immunoSEQ multiplex PCR. The sample lists approximately 250,000 clones, approximately 86% seen once, with around 1.8% in the top ten. Source material: peripheral blood. The receptors were sampled from a man aged 25 to 40 with active or convalescent COVID-19.

J is TRBJ1-5 and V is TRBV7-8; D is undetermined. This CDR3 comprises 18 residues. Germline V gene sequence: CDR1 SGHVS, CDR2 FQNEAQ. Trimming cost V 1 base and J 4 bases, with 20 bases left between them. The CDR3 DNA reads as TGTGCCAGCAGCTTAGAGATTCCGGGTCGCGAGAGGAATCAGCCCCAGCATTTT. Protein: CASSLEIPGRERNQPQHF.

This clone has only one observation. CDR3 in amino acids: CASKQQGWANVLTF. DNA for the CDR3: TGTGCCAGCAAGCAACAGGGTTGGGCCAACGTCCTGACTTTC. The chain recombines TRBV2 with TRBJ2-6, with TRBD1 as a possible D gene (6 bases). V dropped 7 bases and J dropped 5 bases, with 12 bases sitting between them. The germline gives CDR1 SNHLY, CDR2 FYNNEI. This CDR3 region has 14 residues. Variable domain in full (rest from reference TRBV2 and TRBJ2-6): EPEVTQTPSHQVTQMGQEVILRCVPISNHLYFYWYRQILGQKVEFLVSFYNNEISEKSEIFDDQFSVERPDGSNFTLKIRSTKLEDSAMYFCASKQQGWANVLTFGAGSRLTVL.

The chain has TRBV7-2 and TRBJ2-3; unclear D gene. The germline V and J ends were trimmed by 5 bases and 2 bases, with 11 bases remaining between them. CDR3 size: 14 residues. CDR1 is SGHTA and CDR2 is FQGNSA in the germline V gene. The CDR3 bases are TGTGCCAGCAGCCCGGGTATACACACAGATACGCAGTATTTT. This gives the protein CASSPGIHTDTQYF. Using reference TRBV7-2 and TRBJ2-3 for the parts outside the CDR3, the full variable domain is GAGVSQSPSNKVTEKGKDVELRCDPISGHTALYWYRQSLGQGLEFLIYFQGNSAPDKSGLPSDRFSAERTGGSVSTLTIQRTQQEDSAVYLCASSPGIHTDTQYFGPGTRLTVL.

The CDR3 bases are TGTGCCAGCAGACCCACAGGGATATCCTATAATTCACCCCTCCACTTT. Translated, it gives CASRPTGISYNSPLHF. The chain joins TRBV13 to TRBJ1-6, with D possibly TRBD1 on 6 matching bases. There are 16 residues in the CDR3. Germline values: CDR1 PRHDT, CDR2 FYEKMQ (reference sequence). Trimming shortened V by 6 bases and J by 1 base, and 13 bases separated the two germline ends.

The rearrangement joins TRBV11-3 to TRBJ2-3; TRBD1 might be the D (6 bases). CDR1 is SGHNT and CDR2 is YENEEA in the germline V gene. The CDR3 runs to 13 residues. The V gene lost 5 bases and the J gene lost 5 bases, with 11 bases spanning the gap. The CDR3 loop reads CASSLEQGDTQYF. The CDR3 region has the DNA TGTGCCAGCAGCCTCGAACAGGGAGATACGCAGTATTTT.

This clone showed up just once. The chain uses TRBV5-5 and TRBJ1-1; TRBD1 agrees at 9 bases. Germline V gene data show CDR1 as SGHKS and CDR2 as YYEKEE (reference sequence). This CDR3 spans 17 amino acids. The junction had 9 bases not matched to a gene; V was cut back by 2 bases and J by 1 base. CDR3 loop: CASSFGWGTGRNTEAFF. The CDR3 nucleotides are TGTGCCAGCAGCTTCGGGTGGGGGACAGGGAGGAACACTGAAGCTTTCTTT.

CDR3 amino acids: CASSGWGTSVSTDTQYF. The DNA of the CDR3 is TGTGCCAGCAGTGGATGGGGCACTAGCGTAAGCACAGATACGCAGTATTTT. The V gene is TRBV2, the J gene TRBJ2-3; 7 positions agree with TRBD2. V gave up 4 bases and J gave up 0 bases; unmatched junction bases: 10. The CDR3 contains 17 residues. The germline V gene has CDR1 SNHLY and CDR2 FYNNEI.

The rearrangement links TRBV7-9 to TRBJ1-6, with TRBD1 matching 7 bases. J gave up 8 bases and V 6 bases, and 7 bases lay outside the gene matches. Germline values: CDR1 SEHNR, CDR2 FQNEAQ (reference sequence). The CDR3 extends over 14 amino acids. CDR3 region: CASRHTGVDSPLHF. The CDR3 region has the DNA TGTGCCAGCAGACACACAGGGGTAGATTCACCCCTCCACTTT.

The chain is built from TRBV24-1 and TRBJ1-2; TRBD1 agrees at 11 bases. Germline V gives CDR1 KGHDR, CDR2 SFDVKD. Trimming at V came to 2 bases and at J to 8 bases, leaving 6 bases not matched to a gene. The CDR3 consists of 15 residues. In DNA form, the CDR3 reads TGTGCCACCAGTGATTCTAGGACAGGGGGCAGCGGCTACACCTTC. Translation: CATSDSRTGGSGYTF.

The chain uses TRBV4-3 and TRBJ2-7; the match to TRBD2 covers 7 bases. Germline assignment: CDR1 LGHNA and CDR2 YSLEER. Germline trimming cut 0 bases from V and 4 bases from J; bases unmatched to any gene: 9. The CDR3 contains 16 residues. The CDR3, as DNA: TGCGCCAGCAGCCAAGATGCGGGGGTTTTGAAGTACGAGCAGTACTTC. Its protein product is CASSQDAGVLKYEQYF.

This chain links TRBV5-6 with TRBJ2-7; 7 positions match TRBD2. The CDR3 runs 16 residues. V trimming: 4 bases; J trimming: 0 bases; junction bases outside the gene matches: 10. The germline V gene encodes CDR1 SGHDT and CDR2 YYEEEE. This chain's CDR3 is CASSRGEGSSSYEQYF. CDR3 DNA: TGTGCCAGCAGCCGGGGGGAGGGCTCTAGCTCCTACGAGCAGTACTTC.

The chain is built from TRBV5-1 and TRBJ2-1, with D tentatively TRBD2 (6 bases). This CDR3 region has 13 residues. Germline assignment: CDR1 SGHRS and CDR2 YFSETQ. Trimming shortened V by 0 bases and J by 8 bases, and 9 bases separated the two germline ends. The CDR3 coding sequence is TGCGCCAGCAGCTTGGGACTAGGGTATGAGCAGTTCTTC. It yields the protein CASSLGLGYEQFF.

A single count supports this clone. The chain joins TRBV7-2 to TRBJ2-1; D call uncertain. Trimming took 0 bases from V and 5 from J, leaving 14 bases between them. The CDR3 has 16 amino acids. Germline V gene data show CDR1 as SGHTA and CDR2 as FQGNSA. The DNA for the CDR3 is TGTGCCAGCAGCTTAGCCTACGCGGTCGGTAACAATGAGCAGTTCTTC. Its protein product is CASSLAYAVGNNEQFF.

The chain carries TRBV14 and TRBJ1-4, with D perhaps TRBD1 (5 bases). Germline CDR1 is SGHDN and CDR2 is FVKESK. V gave up 1 base and J gave up 3 bases, with 12 bases separating them. The CDR3 runs 16 residues. DNA of the CDR3: TGTGCCAGCAGCCAAGTTCGGGGGGAAGCTAATGAAAAACTGTTTTTT. This codes for CASSQVRGEANEKLFF.

This clone was seen a handful of times. The chain couples TRBV7-2 to TRBJ1-5, with 7 bases matching TRBD1. The CDR3 sequence is 16 residues long. Germline-derived CDR1 and CDR2 are SGHTA and FQGNSA. V shed 1 base, J shed 2 bases, and the junction held 5 bases outside the gene matches. The CDR3: CASSLVGGGGNQPQHF. The CDR3 DNA reads TGTGCCAGCAGCTTAGTAGGGGGCGGGGGCAATCAGCCCCAGCATTTT.

This clone appeared once. The CDR3 is CASSDRTSGQETQYF. DNA of the CDR3: TGTGCCAGCAGTGATCGGACTAGCGGACAAGAGACCCAGTACTTC. The V call is TRBV2, the J call TRBJ2-5, with 10 nucleotides matching TRBD2. The CDR3 spans 15 residues. Germline trimming cut 3 bases from V and 2 bases from J; bases unmatched to any gene: 3. From germline, CDR1 is SNHLY and CDR2 FYNNEI.